The 5 T cell receptor beta chains in this list originate from one sample, sequenced in a study of T-cell reconstitution after alpha-beta-depleted transplantation in children (TCRdb year 2016). The treatment or condition label for this specimen denotes: allogeneic hematopoietic cell transplantation with graft depleted of TCRalphabeta T cells and CD19 B cells. Libraries were made using PCR. Sequenced on an Illumina HiSeq 2500. To normalize quantification of the TCRbeta repertoire, the TCR libraries were built with molecular barcoding that relied on unique molecular identifiers. The public reads were run again by TCRdb, first through fastp at Q25 and then through MiXCR, and only productive beta chains were kept. Every entry covers one CDR3 protein and lists the most common genes and DNA from its rows. This sample is represented by 350,000 to 500,000 distinct CDR3 sequences; roughly two fifths of them were singletons. Under 35% of the sample is in the top ten clones.

Specimen: PBMCs, collected before TCRalphabeta/CD19-depleted stem cell transplant. The receptors were sampled from a girl aged 2 to 9 with aplastic anemia, due to receive a stem cell transplant.

This clonotype was seen a few times. In nucleotides, the CDR3 is TGCAGCGCTGGGTGGGGGGGCATAGAGACCCAGTACTTC. The encoded protein is CSAGWGGIETQYF. The chain employs TRBV29-1 and TRBJ2-5, with a weak D call TRBD2 (7 bases). Trimming stripped 7 bases from V and 4 bases from J, with 16 bases between. The CDR3 runs to 13 residues. In germline, CDR1 is SQVTM, CDR2 ANQGSEA.

This clonotype came up many times. The J gene is TRBJ2-4, the V gene TRBV20-1, with 10 bases identical to TRBD2. CDR3 length equals 16 residues. With 0 bases clipped from V and 1 base from J, the junction kept 3 bases outside the gene matches. From germline, CDR1 is DFQATT and CDR2 SNEGSKA (reference sequence). CDR3 amino acids: CSARDFSGRAKNIQYF. CDR3 DNA: TGCAGTGCTAGAGATTTTAGCGGGAGGGCCAAAAACATTCAGTACTTC.

The sample holds one count of this clonotype. The CDR3 sequence: CSVELAGRYNEQFF. The CDR3 coding sequence is TGCAGCGTTGAACTAGCGGGGCGCTACAATGAGCAGTTCTTC. The J gene is TRBJ2-1, the V gene TRBV29-1; TRBD2 agrees at 9 bases. The germline gives CDR1 SQVTM, CDR2 ANQGSEA. Unmatched junction bases numbered 2, after V lost 2 bases and J lost 3 bases. The CDR3 extends over 14 amino acids.

The rearrangement joins TRBV24-1 to TRBJ2-3; D unclear. V was clipped by 3 bases and J by 0 bases, with 6 bases between them. This CDR3 is built from 14 residues. The germline gives CDR1 KGHDR, CDR2 SFDVKD. Here the CDR3 DNA reads TGTGCCACCAGTGATGACCTGAGCACAGATACGCAGTATTTT. It specifies CATSDDLSTDTQYF.

This clonotype appeared many times. The gene calls are TRBV6-2 or TRBV6-3 and TRBJ2-7, with D perhaps assigned TRBD1 or TRBD2 (5 bases each). The CDR3 length is 12 residues. Germline V CDR1 and CDR2: MNHEY, SVGEGT. The ends were cut back, 2 bases at V and 6 bases at J, with 8 bases in the middle. The CDR3 protein is CASSYPGSEQYF. The CDR3 DNA follows: TGTGCCAGCAGTTACCCAGGGAGCGAGCAGTACTTC.